A single sample is the source of the 29 T cell receptor beta chains below, sequenced in a study of type 1 regulatory T cells. What these receptors recognize is not known. TCRdb reprocessed the reads with MiXCR, giving one entry per CDR3 protein. The sample consists of tens of thousands of distinct CDR3 sequences, more than 45% of them appearing once. Sequencing input: cultured non-Tr1 T cells, either the whole culture or a sorted T cell fraction (not recorded which). These receptor sequences come from a human donor in good health.

This clonotype has just one count. This chain connects TRBV7-2 to TRBJ2-1; D might be TRBD1 (5 bases). In germline, CDR1 is SGHTA, CDR2 FQGNSA. The CDR3 has 15 residues. The ends were cut back, 1 base at V and 2 bases at J, with 9 bases in the middle. This CDR3 is CASSLGQLPYNEQFF. The CDR3 nucleotides are TGTGCCAGCAGCTTAGGACAGCTCCCCTACAATGAGCAGTTCTTC.

The rearrangement uses TRBV20-1 and TRBJ1-1, with 8 bases fitting TRBD1. The germline gives CDR1 DFQATT, CDR2 SNEGSKA (reference sequence). The CDR3 has 15 amino acids. J gave up 4 bases and V 6 bases, and 13 bases lay outside the gene matches. The CDR3 DNA sequence: TGCAGTGCGCCCAGAGGACAGGGCAGGATCACTGAAGCTTTCTTT. This codes for CSAPRGQGRITEAFF.

The V call is TRBV24-1, the J call TRBJ2-3; D is possibly TRBD2 (7 bases). This CDR3 is 17 amino acids long. Trimming shortened V by 4 bases and J by 5 bases, and 21 bases separated the two germline ends. CDR1 is KGHDR, CDR2 SFDVKD, per germline. The CDR3 coding sequence is TGTGCCACCAGTGAATCCCCCTACGCGGGGGCCCTAGATACGCAGTATTTT. Its translation: CATSESPYAGALDTQYF.

This clonotype came up a few times. V is TRBV13 and J is TRBJ1-3, with D uncertain. Germline CDR1 reads PRHDT; CDR2 reads FYEKMQ (reference sequence). The CDR3 runs 15 residues. Trimming stripped 3 bases from V and 1 base from J, with 10 bases between. The chain's CDR3 is CASSFREASGNTIYF. The DNA of the CDR3 is TGTGCCAGCAGCTTCCGGGAGGCGTCTGGAAACACCATATATTTT.

The chain uses TRBV6-1 and TRBJ2-7; D unresolved. The CDR3 has 13 amino acids. Looked up from germline, CDR1 is MNHNS and CDR2 is SASEGT. Between the trimmed V and J ends, which lost 8 bases and 1 base, there was a span of 12 bases. CDR3 sequence (DNA): TGTGCCAGCCAGGTTCTGGGGTCCTACGAGCAGTACTTC. Amino acids: CASQVLGSYEQYF.

The CDR3: CSAKGPLGRGAYEQYF. The CDR3 DNA reads as TGCAGTGCTAAGGGGCCCCTGGGCAGGGGGGCCTACGAGCAGTACTTC. The chain recombines TRBV20-1 with TRBJ2-7; TRBD1 might be the D (7 bases). Germline lookup yields CDR1 DFQATT and CDR2 SNEGSKA (reference sequence). Between the trimmed V and J ends, which lost 4 bases and 2 bases, there was a span of 21 bases. CDR3 length: 16 residues.

The J gene is TRBJ1-5, the V gene TRBV6-1; D is possibly TRBD1 (5 bases). Trimming left V 6 bases short and J 1 base short, with 7 bases between. Germline loops: CDR1 MNHNS, CDR2 SASEGT. CDR3 length equals 13 residues. This CDR3 is CASSRESNQPQHF. The CDR3 DNA sequence: TGTGCCAGCAGCAGGGAAAGCAATCAGCCCCAGCATTTT.

The CDR3 region is CASSTGTPFENTEAFF. The DNA for the CDR3 is TGTGCCAGCAGTACGGGAACCCCCTTTGAGAACACTGAAGCTTTCTTT. V gene TRBV21-1 combines with J gene TRBJ1-1; TRBD1 is the table's D call and was not checked against the DNA. TRBV21-1 counts as a pseudogene. The CDR3 totals 16 residues.

CDR3 nucleotide sequence: TGTGCCAGCAGCCAGTCGACAGGCCGTAATGAAAAACTGTTTTTT. It specifies CASSQSTGRNEKLFF. This chain links TRBV3-1 with TRBJ1-4, with D possibly matching TRBD1 (6 bases). CDR3 length equals 15 residues. Deletions cut 3 bases from V and 4 bases from J, with 12 bases between. In germline, CDR1 is LGHDT, CDR2 YNNKEL (reference sequence).

This clonotype appeared a few times. The chain combines TRBV2 with TRBJ2-7; the D gene is possibly TRBD1 (6 bases). This CDR3 has 13 amino acids. Trimming took 7 bases from V and 6 from J, leaving 16 bases between them. The germline gives CDR1 SNHLY, CDR2 FYNNEI. This chain's CDR3 is CASTYRVFSEQYF. DNA of the CDR3: TGTGCCAGCACTTACAGGGTTTTTTCCGAGCAGTACTTC.

This clonotype was picked up a small number of times. CDR3 amino acids: CASSQPPGQPNNYGYTF. CDR3 coding DNA: TGCGCCAGCAGCCAACCTCCGGGTCAGCCCAATAACTATGGCTACACCTTC. This chain joins TRBV4-1 and TRBJ1-2; D not resolved. Germline assignment: CDR1 MGHRA and CDR2 YSYEKL. This CDR3 comprises 17 residues. The V end was cut by 2 bases, the J end by 1 base, with 17 bases between.

This sequence joins TRBV20-1 and TRBJ1-1; TRBD1 agrees at 8 bases. This CDR3 region has 15 residues. Germline V gene sequence: CDR1 DFQATT, CDR2 SNEGSKA (reference sequence). Trimming removed 6 bases from V and 4 bases from J; junction bases left unmatched: 13. In DNA, the CDR3 is TGCAGTGCCGAAGGGGCAGGGGGCTTGGGCACTGAAGCTTTCTTT. Translated: CSAEGAGGLGTEAFF.

CDR3 sequence: CASSSGAYEQYF. The CDR3 bases are TGTGCCAGCAGCTCCGGAGCCTACGAGCAGTACTTC. The chain is built from TRBV7-2 and TRBJ2-7; D gene unclear. The CDR3 runs to 12 residues. Trimming removed 4 bases at V and 2 bases at J, with 6 bases between. The V gene's germline CDR1 is SGHTA and CDR2 FQGNSA.

The gene calls are TRBV19 and TRBJ1-2; D is undetermined. CDR1 and CDR2 from the germline V gene are LNHDA and SQIVND (reference sequence). Trimming took off 7 bases at V and 2 bases at J, with 17 bases between the two ends. The CDR3 sequence is 15 residues long. In DNA, the CDR3 is TGTGCCAGTAACCCCTACGAGGACGGAAACTATGGCTACACCTTC. It codes for CASNPYEDGNYGYTF.

This CDR3 is CSARIVPELSNLPYGYTF. The CDR3 DNA reads TGCAGTGCTAGAATCGTGCCGGAGTTGTCCAACCTACCCTATGGCTACACCTTC. This chain links TRBV20-1 with TRBJ1-2; the D is unclear. Per the germline V gene, CDR1 is DFQATT and CDR2 is SNEGSKA (reference sequence). The CDR3 totals 18 residues. V lost 2 bases and J lost 4, with 26 bases in between.

This clonotype appeared a few times. The chain links TRBV14 to TRBJ2-3; D gene ambiguous. Trimming cost V 0 bases and J 9 bases, with 16 bases left between them. Germline-derived CDR1 and CDR2 are SGHDN and FVKESK. This CDR3 comprises 15 residues. The CDR3 sequence is CASSQDRAPLGTQYF. The CDR3 DNA reads TGTGCCAGCAGCCAAGATCGGGCCCCCTTAGGGACGCAGTATTTT.

The chain has TRBV6-6 and TRBJ2-2; D gene uncertain. V was clipped by 0 bases and J by 5 bases, with 4 bases between them. CDR1 and CDR2 from the germline V gene are MNHNY and SVGAGI (reference sequence). The CDR3 has 13 residues. In nucleotides, the CDR3 is TGTGCCAGCAGTTACTCAGAGACCGGGGAGCTGTTTTTT. As protein: CASSYSETGELFF.

The chain employs TRBV20-1 and TRBJ2-2; D call uncertain. V shed 6 bases and J shed 1 base, with 12 bases lying between them. Germline lookup yields CDR1 DFQATT and CDR2 SNEGSKA (reference sequence). CDR3 length: 14 residues. DNA for the CDR3: TGCAGTGCCACCCCCGCCCAGAACACCGGGGAGCTGTTTTTT. Protein sequence: CSATPAQNTGELFF.

This clonotype came up a few times. The chain employs TRBV7-9 and TRBJ2-3; unclear D gene. V dropped 8 bases and J dropped 0 bases, with 6 bases sitting between them. The CDR3 covers 12 residues. Germline-derived CDR1 and CDR2 are SEHNR and FQNEAQ (reference sequence). The CDR3 DNA follows: TGTGCCAGCGCCGAAAGCACAGATACGCAGTATTTT. Translated, it gives CASAESTDTQYF.

V usage is TRBV7-2 and J usage is TRBJ2-1, with 16 bases lining up with TRBD2. The J segment lost 9 bases and the V segment lost 4 bases, leaving 9 bases of the junction unmatched. This CDR3 contains 17 residues. From germline, CDR1 is SGHTA and CDR2 FQGNSA. CDR3 region: CASSYTRGTSGGGEQFF. CDR3 nucleotide sequence: TGTGCCAGCAGCTATACTCGCGGGACTAGCGGGGGGGGTGAGCAGTTCTTC. The full variable domain, with the rest looked up from reference TRBV7-2 and TRBJ2-1, is GAGVSQSPSNKVTEKGKDVELRCDPISGHTALYWYRQSLGQGLEFLIYFQGNSAPDKSGLPSDRFSAERTGGSVSTLTIQRTQQEDSAVYLCASSYTRGTSGGGEQFFGPGTRLTVL.

This clonotype was counted a few times. The chain is built from TRBV2 and TRBJ2-2; TRBD2 aligns across 12 bases. CDR1 is SNHLY and CDR2 is FYNNEI in the germline V gene. Losses at the gene ends were 7 bases for V and 6 bases for J; bases not matched to a gene: 3. The CDR3 extends over 14 amino acids. The CDR3 spells CASTTSGGSGELFF. In nucleotides, the CDR3 is TGTGCCAGCACGACTAGCGGGGGATCCGGGGAGCTGTTTTTT.

This clonotype was found a few times. The V and J genes are TRBV7-2 and TRBJ2-7; TRBD1 matches at 9 bases. The ends lost 5 bases at V and 3 bases at J; junction bases unmatched: 5. Looked up from germline, CDR1 is SGHTA and CDR2 is FQGNSA. CDR3 length: 14 amino acids. CDR3 nucleotide sequence: TGTGCCAGCAGCACCACAGGGGGCTTCTACGAGCAGTACTTC. Translation gives CASSTTGGFYEQYF.

As concerns this clonotype: One junction end does not reproduce the germline sequence, and a read error may be involved. The chain links TRBV20-1 to TRBJ1-6; D perhaps matches TRBD1 (5 bases). The CDR3 spans 15 residues. Germline CDR1 is DFQATT and CDR2 is SNEGSKA (reference sequence). CDR3 sequence: CSAGDNGGKNSPFHF. As DNA, the CDR3 is TGCAGTGCTGGGGATAACGGGGGGAAGAATTCACCCTTCCACTTT.

This clonotype was counted once. At one end the junction does not follow the germline gene, possibly because of a read error. The chain joins TRBV19 to TRBJ1-2, with TRBD1 as a possible D gene (6 bases). CDR1 is LNHDA, CDR2 SQIVND, per germline (reference sequence). There are 12 residues in the CDR3. This chain's CDR3 is CASTSQGYGYTF. In DNA, the CDR3 is TGTGCTAGTACATCACAGGGATATGGCTACACCTTC.

As DNA, the CDR3 is TGCAGTGCTAGGGGTTTGGGGGCGGGTTCACACAATGAGCAGTTCTTC. Its protein is CSARGLGAGSHNEQFF. The chain carries TRBV20-1 and TRBJ2-1, with D perhaps TRBD1 (6 bases). Germline V gene sequence: CDR1 DFQATT, CDR2 SNEGSKA (reference sequence). The CDR3 covers 16 residues. Trimming took off 3 bases at V and 5 bases at J, with 20 bases between the two ends.

The chain combines TRBV20-1 with TRBJ2-5, with 7 nucleotides matching TRBD2. With 3 bases clipped from V and 2 bases from J, the junction kept 3 bases outside the gene matches. Per germline, CDR1 DFQATT and CDR2 SNEGSKA (reference sequence). The CDR3 sequence is 13 residues long. CDR3 DNA sequence: TGCAGTGCTAGGGCTAGCGGACAAGAGACCCAGTACTTC. This codes for CSARASGQETQYF.

The CDR3 region is CASSPFTGTATNEKLFF. Here the CDR3 DNA reads TGCGCCAGCAGCCCATTCACCGGGACGGCAACTAATGAAAAACTGTTTTTT. The rearrangement links TRBV4-3 to TRBJ1-4, with a tentative D call TRBD1 (5 bases). Trimming left V 4 bases short and J 0 bases short, with 15 bases between. The CDR3 extends over 17 amino acids. In germline, CDR1 is LGHNA, CDR2 YSLEER.

This clonotype was counted many times. V and J are TRBV20-1 and TRBJ2-1; weak D call: TRBD1 (7 bases). CDR1 DFQATT and CDR2 SNEGSKA come from the germline V gene (reference sequence). V gave up 1 base and J gave up 15 bases, with 13 bases separating them. This CDR3 spans 11 amino acids. The CDR3 reads CSARGRRGLFF. The CDR3 coding sequence is TGCAGTGCTAGAGGTCGGAGGGGGCTGTTCTTC.

Worth noting for this clonotype: Just one base apart from a much larger clone, this may be a read error. The chain recombines TRBV10-3 with TRBJ1-5, with D maybe TRBD1 (6 bases). The CDR3 loop spans 15 amino acids. Trimming removed 10 bases from V and 4 bases from J, with 20 bases in between. Germline CDR1 ENHRY, CDR2 SYGVKD. As DNA, the CDR3 is TGTGCCACCCGGGCGGGGGGCAGGGGAAATCAGCCCCAGCATTTT. The encoded protein is CATRAGGRGNQPQHF.